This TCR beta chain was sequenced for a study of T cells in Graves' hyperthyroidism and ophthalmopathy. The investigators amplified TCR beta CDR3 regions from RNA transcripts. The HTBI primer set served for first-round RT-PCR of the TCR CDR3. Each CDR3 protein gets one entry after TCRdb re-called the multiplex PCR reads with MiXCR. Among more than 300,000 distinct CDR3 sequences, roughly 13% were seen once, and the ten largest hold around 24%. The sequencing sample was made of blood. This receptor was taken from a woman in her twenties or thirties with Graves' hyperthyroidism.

The CDR3 DNA is TGTGCCAGCAGCTCTCAGGGGATCGGCACAGATACGCAGTATTTT. Its protein product is CASSSQGIGTDTQYF. V usage is TRBV7-9 and J usage is TRBJ2-3, with D tentatively TRBD1 (6 bases). Trimming removed 4 bases at V and 1 base at J, with 12 bases between. CDR1 SEHNR and CDR2 FQNEAQ come from the germline V gene (reference sequence). This CDR3 spans 15 amino acids.